This TCR beta chain was sequenced in a study of beta chain features in type 1 diabetes. CDR1 SQVTM and CDR2 ANQGSEA come from the germline V gene. This CDR3 is 16 amino acids long. The V segment lost 6 bases and the J segment 5 bases; nucleotides outside the gene matches: 11. As for this clone: Its specificity is unknown.

Sequenced material consisted of expressed TCRB transcripts (all of the isolated RNA was reverse transcribed). Libraries were prepared by immunoSEQ multiplex PCR; TCRdb keeps only in-frame clonotypes and omits some of them. The data show hundreds of thousands of clones, 11% to 15% seen once. Overall study results and limits: The study found moderately but significantly shorter TCRB CDR3s in all four CD4+ subsets of Type 1 diabetes patients. Junctions at VDJ sites from type 1 diabetes patients had fewer insertions and more deletions.

The receptor comes from a man aged 18 to 30 with type 1 diabetes. The sample was naive CD4+ T cells from blood. The chain couples TRBV29-1 to TRBJ2-2; 11 bases match TRBD2. This CDR3 is CSVGLTSGVLTGELFF. The CDR3 DNA reads as TGCAGCGTGGGATTGACTAGCGGGGTATTAACCGGGGAGCTGTTTTTT.